This T cell receptor beta chain emerged from a study of CD8 T cells in Susac syndrome. Looking at the study overall: Blood was drawn from patients with Susac syndrome. At that point, they were therapy-naive, on corticosteroids, or on intravenous immunoglobulin alone.

Study-wide findings and caveats: There were around 16 Susac-specific public clones in total CD8+ repertoires and several in CD8+ TEMRA repertoires. Only a relatively small number of individuals were included in the TCR sequencing and HLA analysis.

cDNA came from about 0.46 to 1 ug RNA primed by random hexamers. One entry per CDR3 protein results from TCRdb running MiXCR on the immunoSEQ multiplex PCR reads. The sample lists 100,000 or so distinct CDR3 sequences, approximately 95% occurring once. V was clipped by 0 bases and J by 7 bases, with 12 bases between them. Germline V gives CDR1 LGHDT, CDR2 YNNKEL (reference sequence). The CDR3 totals 14 residues. In Susac syndrome patients, recently defined diagnostic criteria for definite or probable disease were met. Worth noting for this clonotype: Its antigen remains unidentified.

The TCR sequence derives from a human donor with Susac syndrome. The gene calls are TRBV3-1 and TRBJ1-2; a possible D gene is TRBD1 (5 bases). The sequenced sample consisted of CD8+ T cells from PBMCs. CDR3 residues: CASSQDYRYRGYTF. The DNA for the CDR3 is TGTGCCAGCAGCCAAGATTACAGGTATCGTGGCTACACCTTC.